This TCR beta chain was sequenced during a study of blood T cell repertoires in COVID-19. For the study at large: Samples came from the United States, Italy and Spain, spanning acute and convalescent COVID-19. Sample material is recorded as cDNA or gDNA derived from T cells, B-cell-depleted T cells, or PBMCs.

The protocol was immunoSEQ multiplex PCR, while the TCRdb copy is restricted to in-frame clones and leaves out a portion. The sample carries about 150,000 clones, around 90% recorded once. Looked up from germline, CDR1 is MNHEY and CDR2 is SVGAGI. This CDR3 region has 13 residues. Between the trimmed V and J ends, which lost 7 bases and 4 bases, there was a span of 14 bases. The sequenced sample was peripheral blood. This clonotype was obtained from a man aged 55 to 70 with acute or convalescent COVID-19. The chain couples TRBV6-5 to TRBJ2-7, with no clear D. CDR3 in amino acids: CASIGPLPYEQYF. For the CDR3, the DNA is TGTGCCAGCATTGGGCCCCTCCCATACGAGCAGTACTTC.